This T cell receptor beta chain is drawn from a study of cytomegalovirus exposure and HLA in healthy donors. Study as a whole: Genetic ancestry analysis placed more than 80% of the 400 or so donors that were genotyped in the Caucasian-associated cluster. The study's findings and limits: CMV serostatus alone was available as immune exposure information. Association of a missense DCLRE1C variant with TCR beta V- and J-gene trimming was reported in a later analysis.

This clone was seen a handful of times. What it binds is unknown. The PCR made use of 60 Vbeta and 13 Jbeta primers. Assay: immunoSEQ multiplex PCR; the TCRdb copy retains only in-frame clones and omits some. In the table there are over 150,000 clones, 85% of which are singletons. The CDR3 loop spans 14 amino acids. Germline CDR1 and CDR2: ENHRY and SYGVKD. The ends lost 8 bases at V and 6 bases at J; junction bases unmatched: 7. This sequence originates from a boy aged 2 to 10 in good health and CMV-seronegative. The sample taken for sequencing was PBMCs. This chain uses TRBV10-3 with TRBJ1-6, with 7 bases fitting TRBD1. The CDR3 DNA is TGTGCCATCGCCAGACAGGGCGGTAATTCACCCCTCCACTTT. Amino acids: CAIARQGGNSPLHF.